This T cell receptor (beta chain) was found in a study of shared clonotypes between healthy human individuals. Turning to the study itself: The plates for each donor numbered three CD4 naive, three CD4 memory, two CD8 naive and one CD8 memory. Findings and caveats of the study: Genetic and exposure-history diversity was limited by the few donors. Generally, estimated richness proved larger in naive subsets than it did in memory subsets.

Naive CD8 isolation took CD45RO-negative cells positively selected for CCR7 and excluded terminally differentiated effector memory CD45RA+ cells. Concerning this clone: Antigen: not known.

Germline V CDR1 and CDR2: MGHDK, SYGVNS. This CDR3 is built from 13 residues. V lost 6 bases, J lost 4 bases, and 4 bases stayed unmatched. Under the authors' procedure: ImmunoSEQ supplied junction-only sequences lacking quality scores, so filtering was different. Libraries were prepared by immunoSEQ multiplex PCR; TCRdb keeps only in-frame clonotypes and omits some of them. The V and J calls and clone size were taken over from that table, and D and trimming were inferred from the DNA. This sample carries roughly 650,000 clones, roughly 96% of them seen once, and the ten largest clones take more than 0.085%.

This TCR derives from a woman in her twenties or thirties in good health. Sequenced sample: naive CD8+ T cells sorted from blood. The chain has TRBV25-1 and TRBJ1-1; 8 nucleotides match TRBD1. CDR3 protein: CASSQGARTEAFF. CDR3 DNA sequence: TGTGCCAGCAGCCAGGGGGCGCGCACTGAAGCTTTCTTT. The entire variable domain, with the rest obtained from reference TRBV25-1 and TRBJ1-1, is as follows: EADIYQTPRYLVIGTGKKITLECSQTMGHDKMYWYQQDPGMELHLIHYSYGVNSTEKGDLSSESTVSRIRTEHFPLTLESARPSHTSQYLCASSQGARTEAFFGQGTRLTVV.